The clone carrying this T cell receptor beta chain was observed a handful of times. The data originate from a study of sequential checkpoint blockade in melanoma. Turning to the study itself: Arm A got nivolumab then ipilimumab; arm B the reverse, 1:1.

Germline values: CDR1 SGDLS, CDR2 YYNGEE. Trimming removed 5 bases from V and 7 bases from J, with 19 bases in between. This CDR3 is built from 15 residues. Clones were read by immunoSEQ multiplex PCR, and TCRdb kept only the in-frame ones, dropping some. The top ten hold about 14% of the sample, which has around 9,500 clones, roughly 23% seen once. Sample treatment: randomized to nivolumab then ipilimumab (arm A) or the reverse (arm B). None of the patients previously received DNA-damaging chemotherapy. The chain carries TRBV9 and TRBJ1-5; the D gene is possibly TRBD1 (5 bases). The TCR sequence derives from a human donor with melanoma. This specimen consisted of tumor tissue (inferred from file names), obtained from a patient given nivolumab and ipilimumab in sequence. The CDR3 is CASSEGGASQQPQHF. The CDR3 nucleotides read TGTGCCAGCAGTGAGGGAGGGGCGTCTCAGCAGCCCCAGCATTTT. The full variable domain, in which reference TRBV9 and TRBJ1-5 provide the parts outside the CDR3, is DSGVTQTPKHLITATGQRVTLRCSPRSGDLSVYWYQQSLDQGLQFLIQYYNGEERAKGNILERFSAQQFPDLHSELNLSSLELGDSALYFCASSEGGASQQPQHFGDGTRLSIL.